The 14 T cell receptor beta chains presented below share a single source sample, sequenced in a study of blood T cell repertoires in COVID-19. Sequencing was performed with immunoSEQ multiplex PCR; in TCRdb, only in-frame clones are kept and a portion is missing. The repertoire includes about 110,000 clones, roughly 88% of them detected once, and about 1% sits in the top ten. Sequencing was carried out using peripheral blood. These receptor sequences come from a woman aged 45 to 65 with active or convalescent COVID-19.

The chain uses TRBV28 and TRBJ2-1, with 11 bases identical to TRBD2. Germline V gene sequence: CDR1 MDHEN, CDR2 SYDVKM. The CDR3 loop spans 15 amino acids. The junction had 3 bases not matched to a gene; V was cut back by 4 bases and J by 4 bases. The CDR3 bases are TGTGCCAGCAGTTACGGGACTAGCGGATACAATGAGCAGTTCTTC. Translated, it gives CASSYGTSGYNEQFF.

The gene calls are TRBV9 and TRBJ2-7; 9 nucleotides line up with TRBD2. V shed 0 bases, J shed 4 bases, and the junction held 5 bases outside the gene matches. This CDR3 comprises 15 residues. CDR1 SGDLS and CDR2 YYNGEE come from the germline V gene. This chain's CDR3 is CASSVEGTSWYEQYF. CDR3 DNA sequence: TGTGCCAGCAGCGTAGAGGGGACTAGCTGGTACGAGCAGTACTTC.

This chain links TRBV27 with TRBJ2-2; 10 nucleotides match TRBD1. The germline V gene has CDR1 MNHEY and CDR2 SMNVEV (reference sequence). The CDR3 totals 14 residues. Unmatched junction bases numbered 3, after V lost 10 bases and J lost 1 base. This CDR3 reads CAKRTGGNTGELFF. The CDR3 nucleotides are TGTGCCAAAAGGACAGGGGGGAACACCGGGGAGCTGTTTTTT.

The rearrangement uses TRBV5-1 and TRBJ2-7, with 10 positions matching TRBD2. In germline, CDR1 is SGHRS, CDR2 YFSETQ. The J segment lost 7 bases and the V segment lost 5 bases, leaving 6 bases of the junction unmatched. This CDR3 region has 13 residues. In DNA form, the CDR3 reads TGCGCCAGCAGACAGCGGGAGGGCGGGGAGCAGTACTTC. Protein product: CASRQREGGEQYF.

This sequence joins TRBV4-1 and TRBJ2-6, with D possibly TRBD2 on 5 matching bases. The germline CDR1 and CDR2 sequences are MGHRA and YSYEKL. Deletions cut 1 base from V and 9 bases from J, with 10 bases between. There are 14 residues in the CDR3. The chain's CDR3 is CASSQVLGDNVLTF. CDR3 DNA sequence: TGCGCCAGCAGCCAAGTCCTGGGAGACAACGTCCTGACTTTC.

The chain uses TRBV28 and TRBJ2-7; 8 bases align to TRBD1. Germline V gives CDR1 MDHEN, CDR2 SYDVKM. V lost 4 bases and J lost 2; bases outside the gene matches: 7. The CDR3 sequence is 15 residues long. CDR3 sequence (DNA): TGTGCCAGCAGTTCGAGACAGGGGAGTGCCTACGAGCAGTACTTC. It encodes CASSSRQGSAYEQYF.

CDR3 in amino acids: CASSNAGGYYGYTF. The CDR3 nucleotides are TGTGCCAGCAGCAACGCAGGGGGATACTATGGCTACACCTTC. The J gene is TRBJ1-2, the V gene TRBV21-1; the D segment call TRBD1 is taken from the table without a DNA check. TRBV21-1 is a pseudogene segment. CDR3 length equals 14 residues.

The chain recombines TRBV6-1 with TRBJ1-5; 10 bases map to TRBD1. Unmatched junction bases numbered 17, after V lost 1 base and J lost 2 bases. Germline V lookup: CDR1 MNHNS, CDR2 SASEGT. This CDR3 spans 21 amino acids. This chain's CDR3 is CASSEVLPGQGRLYGNQPQHF. DNA for the CDR3: TGTGCCAGCAGTGAAGTCTTACCGGGACAGGGGCGCCTATATGGCAATCAGCCCCAGCATTTT.

The chain is built from TRBV5-6 and TRBJ2-1; 15 bases match TRBD2. The V gene's germline CDR1 is SGHDT and CDR2 YYEEEE. The V and J ends lost 3 bases and 9 bases, in that order; junction bases with no gene match: 4. The CDR3 spans 15 residues. DNA for the CDR3: TGTGCCAGCAGCTCGGGACTAGCGGGGGGCAGTGAGCAGTTCTTC. Encoded protein: CASSSGLAGGSEQFF.

The genes are TRBV19 and TRBJ2-5, with 10 bases fitting TRBD2. Germline assignment: CDR1 LNHDA and CDR2 SQIVND (reference sequence). Germline trimming cut 3 bases from V and 1 base from J; bases unmatched to any gene: 8. The CDR3 extends over 17 amino acids. CDR3 residues: CASSMPPGLATQETQYF. The CDR3 DNA sequence: TGTGCCAGTAGTATGCCACCGGGACTAGCGACCCAAGAGACCCAGTACTTC.

The rearrangement joins TRBV28 to TRBJ1-2, with a possible D match to TRBD1 (6 bases). CDR1 MDHEN and CDR2 SYDVKM come from the germline V gene. The CDR3 spans 17 residues. Trimming took 5 bases from V and 2 from J, leaving 21 bases between them. This chain's CDR3 is CASSPPHFYRDNYGYTF. The CDR3 bases are TGTGCCAGCAGTCCCCCCCACTTTTACAGGGACAACTATGGCTACACCTTC.

The V call is TRBV28, the J call TRBJ1-6, with D possibly being TRBD1 (5 bases). The CDR3 runs to 19 residues. Germline V gene lookup returns CDR1 MDHEN and CDR2 SYDVKM. V was cut by 5 bases and J by 0 bases, with 20 bases left in between. The CDR3 sequence is CASSPPQVGGSSYNSPLHF. Here the CDR3 DNA reads TGTGCCAGCAGTCCGCCTCAGGTCGGGGGGAGCTCCTATAATTCACCCCTCCACTTT.

V and J are TRBV6-5 and TRBJ2-3; TRBD2 aligns across 7 bases. J lost 1 base, V lost 6 bases, and 4 bases had no gene match. This CDR3 comprises 14 residues. In germline, CDR1 is MNHEY, CDR2 SVGAGI. CDR3: CASRKTSGTDTQYF. CDR3 in DNA: TGTGCCAGCAGAAAAACTAGCGGCACAGATACGCAGTATTTT.

The gene calls are TRBV7-8 and TRBJ2-5, with a tentative D call TRBD1 (6 bases). Trimming cost V 4 bases and J 5 bases, with 14 bases left between them. Looked up from germline, CDR1 is SGHVS and CDR2 is FQNEAQ. The CDR3 spans 14 residues. CDR3 sequence: CASSSQGAPETQYF. Written as DNA, the CDR3 is TGTGCCAGCAGCTCACAGGGTGCCCCGGAGACCCAGTACTTC.